This entry lists 27 T cell receptor beta chains sequenced from one sample in a study of graft-versus-host responses after intestinal transplantation. Only in-frame clones appear in the TCRdb table, and some are missing; sequencing was by immunoSEQ multiplex PCR. The sample records more than 75,000 clones, less than 95% being singletons. No antigens are known for them. The starting material was unstimulated CD4+ T cells sorted from spleen or lymph node cells, obtained before transplant. The receptors stem from a human donor who was the organ donor for an intestinal transplant.

The V and J genes are TRBV6-5 and TRBJ2-5, with TRBD1 identical over 8 bases. V gave up 1 base and J gave up 5 bases; unmatched junction bases: 3. CDR1 MNHEY and CDR2 SVGAGI come from the germline V gene. The CDR3 length is 14 residues. The CDR3 DNA follows: TGTGCCAGCAGTTACTTGGACAGGGTGGAGACCCAGTACTTC. It encodes CASSYLDRVETQYF.

This chain uses TRBV11-2 with TRBJ2-5, with 10 bases identical to TRBD2. J gave up 5 bases and V 2 bases, and 8 bases lay outside the gene matches. CDR3 length: 16 amino acids. CDR1 is SGHAT, CDR2 FQNNGV, per germline. The CDR3 DNA reads as TGTGCCAGCAGCTTATTTCACAGCGGGGGGGCGGAGACCCAGTACTTC. Translating it yields CASSLFHSGGAETQYF.

V is TRBV19 and J is TRBJ1-1, with D possibly TRBD1 on 5 matching bases. Germline V gene sequence: CDR1 LNHDA, CDR2 SQIVND (reference sequence). Deletions cut 5 bases from V and 0 bases from J, with 10 bases between. This CDR3 is built from 14 residues. The CDR3 loop is CASSVDRLNTEAFF. The CDR3 DNA sequence: TGTGCCAGTAGTGTTGACAGACTGAACACTGAAGCTTTCTTT. The whole variable domain, remainder taken from reference TRBV19 and TRBJ1-1, is DGGITQSPKYLFRKEGQNVTLSCEQNLNHDAMYWYRQDPGQGLRLIYYSQIVNDFQKGDIAEGYSVSREKKESFPLTVTSAQKNPTAFYLCASSVDRLNTEAFFGQGTRLTVV.

The chain recombines TRBV10-3 with TRBJ2-1; 7 nucleotides agree with TRBD2. This CDR3 has 15 amino acids. Germline CDR1 reads ENHRY; CDR2 reads SYGVKD. J lost 4 bases, V lost 6 bases, and 9 bases had no gene match. CDR3 residues: CAIRSPRTRYNEQFF. Here the CDR3 DNA reads TGTGCCATCAGGAGTCCCAGGACTAGATACAATGAGCAGTTCTTC.

In regard to this clone: A read error may account for a junction end that differs from germline. The genes are TRBV7-7 and TRBJ2-5; 14 bases line up with TRBD2. The CDR3 covers 15 residues. CDR1 is SSHAT and CDR2 is FNYEAQ in the germline V gene (reference sequence). CDR3 sequence (DNA): TGTGCTAGCAGCTTACGACTAGCGGGAGGGGAGACCCAGTACTTC. Protein sequence: CASSLRLAGGETQYF.

The rearrangement uses TRBV2 and TRBJ2-7; 11 bases align to TRBD2. Germline CDR1 and CDR2: SNHLY and FYNNEI. V was pared by 3 bases and J by 0 bases, with 10 bases of the junction left unmatched. The CDR3 extends over 18 amino acids. Here the CDR3 reads CASSDPGRLAGGSYEQYF. Here the CDR3 DNA reads TGTGCCAGCAGTGACCCCGGAAGGCTAGCGGGGGGCTCCTACGAGCAGTACTTC.

The gene calls are TRBV5-5 and TRBJ2-5; 7 bases match TRBD1. From germline, CDR1 is SGHKS and CDR2 YYEKEE (reference sequence). J gave up 2 bases and V 4 bases, and 5 bases lay outside the gene matches. This CDR3 is 14 amino acids long. CDR3 bases: TGTGCCAGCAGCACCGGGACAGCTCAAGAGACCCAGTACTTC. It encodes CASSTGTAQETQYF. The full variable domain, rest sourced from reference TRBV5-5 and TRBJ2-5, is DAGVTQSPTHLIKTRGQQVTLRCSPISGHKSVSWYQQVLGQGPQFIFQYYEKEERGRGNFPDRFSARQFPNYSSELNVNALLLGDSALYLCASSTGTAQETQYFGPGTRLLVL.

The rearrangement links TRBV4-2 to TRBJ2-3; 12 bases line up with TRBD2. The germline gives CDR1 LGHNA, CDR2 YNFKEQ. This CDR3 is 15 amino acids long. With 4 bases clipped from V and 5 bases from J, the junction kept 4 bases outside the gene matches. The CDR3 DNA is TGTGCCAGCAGCCTGACTAGCGGGAGCGGAGATACGCAGTATTTT. This translates into CASSLTSGSGDTQYF.

The chain is built from TRBV9 and TRBJ1-2; 9 bases agree with TRBD1. Looked up from germline, CDR1 is SGDLS and CDR2 is YYNGEE. This CDR3 contains 15 residues. With V trimmed by 3 bases and J by 5 bases, 8 bases remained unmatched. The CDR3: CASSGWDRVEYGYTF. CDR3 nucleotides: TGTGCCAGCAGCGGCTGGGACAGGGTCGAGTATGGCTACACCTTC.

This rearrangement joins TRBV11-2 to TRBJ2-5, with a weak D call TRBD1 (6 bases). Germline CDR1 and CDR2: SGHAT and FQNNGV. CDR3 length: 15 residues. V gave up 1 base and J gave up 5 bases, with 14 bases separating them. CDR3 bases: TGTGCCAGCAGCTTAGCCGGACAGTTTGGGGAGACCCAGTACTTC. This gives the protein CASSLAGQFGETQYF.

The genes are TRBV23-1 and TRBJ2-4; 8 bases are shared with TRBD1. TRBV23-1 is sorted into the ORF group, with uncertain function. V was pared by 5 bases and J by 4 bases, with 19 bases of the junction left unmatched. The CDR3 has 19 residues. CDR3 in DNA: TGCGCCAGCAGTAAGGAAGCCCGGGACAGGCAAATTCTTAAAAACATTCAGTACTTC. It yields the protein CASSKEARDRQILKNIQYF.

This rearrangement joins TRBV5-1 to TRBJ2-5; a possible D gene is TRBD2 (6 bases). V shed 4 bases and J shed 0 bases, with 16 bases lying between them. Germline assignment: CDR1 SGHRS and CDR2 YFSETQ. The CDR3 has 16 amino acids. The CDR3 bases are TGCGCCAGCAGCCCGGGGGACCACTACTACCAAGAGACCCAGTACTTC. This sequence encodes CASSPGDHYYQETQYF. Filled out from reference TRBV5-1 and TRBJ2-5, the complete variable domain reads KAGVTQTPRYLIKTRGQQVTLSCSPISGHRSVSWYQQTPGQGLQFLFEYFSETQRNKGNFPGRFSGRQFSNSRSEMNVSTLELGDSALYLCASSPGDHYYQETQYFGPGTRLLVL.

The rearrangement links TRBV5-4 to TRBJ2-5; D may be TRBD2 (6 bases). The CDR3 sequence is 15 residues long. V lost 3 bases and J lost 4, with 16 bases in between. Germline CDR1 reads SGHNT; CDR2 reads YYREEE (reference sequence). DNA for the CDR3: TGTGCCAGCAGCTCGACTAGGCTTTTATCAGAGACCCAGTACTTC. It yields the protein CASSSTRLLSETQYF. The whole variable domain, remainder taken from reference TRBV5-4 and TRBJ2-5, is ETGVTQSPTHLIKTRGQQVTLRCSSQSGHNTVSWYQQALGQGPQFIFQYYREEENGRGNFPPRFSGLQFPNYSSELNVNALELDDSALYLCASSSTRLLSETQYFGPGTRLLVL.

The chain is built from TRBV19 and TRBJ2-3; D gene uncertain. The CDR3 extends over 14 amino acids. Germline lookup yields CDR1 LNHDA and CDR2 SQIVND (reference sequence). Trimming removed 3 bases at V and 3 bases at J, with 10 bases between. The CDR3: CASSISAVTDTQYF. The CDR3 nucleotides are TGTGCCAGTAGTATCTCGGCGGTAACAGATACGCAGTATTTT.

The rearrangement joins TRBV29-1 to TRBJ2-7; TRBD2 aligns across 10 bases. The germline gives CDR1 SQVTM, CDR2 ANQGSEA. The CDR3 is made up of 14 amino acids. V lost 4 bases and J lost 0; bases outside the gene matches: 3. The chain's CDR3 is CSVVASGSSYEQYF. The CDR3 coding sequence is TGCAGCGTTGTTGCTAGCGGGAGCTCCTACGAGCAGTACTTC.

J is TRBJ2-7 and V is TRBV5-1, with 9 bases matching TRBD1. This CDR3 is 14 amino acids long. Unmatched junction bases numbered 8, after V lost 4 bases and J lost 6 bases. In germline, CDR1 is SGHRS, CDR2 YFSETQ. DNA for the CDR3: TGCGCCAGCAGCCCGGACAGGGGATATGGCGAGCAGTACTTC. Amino acid sequence: CASSPDRGYGEQYF.

This clone showed up just once. This rearrangement joins TRBV6-5 to TRBJ2-1; TRBD1 matches at 8 bases. This CDR3 region has 14 residues. V trimming: 8 bases; J trimming: 9 bases; junction bases outside the gene matches: 12. Germline CDR1 reads MNHEY; CDR2 reads SVGAGI. The CDR3 DNA follows: TGTGCCAGCGCGGCGCTGGGAGACAGGGGTGAGCAGTTCTTC. This gives the protein CASAALGDRGEQFF.

The chain links TRBV10-3 to TRBJ2-2; 8 bases are a match to TRBD2. The CDR3 has 15 amino acids. V lost 4 bases to trimming and J lost 5 bases; unmatched junction nucleotides: 6. Germline CDR1 and CDR2: ENHRY and SYGVKD. Here the CDR3 DNA reads TGTGCCATCAGTGCCCCACTAGCGGTAACCGGGGAGCTGTTTTTT. It codes for CAISAPLAVTGELFF.

This rearrangement joins TRBV28 to TRBJ2-6; TRBD2 aligns across 14 bases. The CDR3 runs to 20 residues. Per the germline V gene, CDR1 is MDHEN and CDR2 is SYDVKM. V trimming: 3 bases; J trimming: 0 bases; junction bases outside the gene matches: 7. CDR3 DNA: TGTGCCAGCAGTTTCGCAGGACTAGCGGGAGGCCACTCTGGGGCCAACGTCCTGACTTTC. Encoded protein: CASSFAGLAGGHSGANVLTF. The full variable domain, with the rest looked up from reference TRBV28 and TRBJ2-6, is DVKVTQSSRYLVKRTGEKVFLECVQDMDHENMFWYRQDPGLGLRLIYFSYDVKMKEKGDIPEGYSVSREKKERFSLILESASTNQTSMYLCASSFAGLAGGHSGANVLTFGAGSRLTVL.

The rearrangement joins TRBV7-3 to TRBJ2-5; D is possibly TRBD1 (6 bases). V lost 5 bases and J lost 5, with 15 bases in between. Germline V gene sequence: CDR1 SGHTA, CDR2 FQGTGA. This CDR3 has 14 residues. CDR3 sequence: CASSLQGGRETQYF. For the CDR3, the DNA is TGTGCCAGCAGCCTACAGGGTGGTAGGGAGACCCAGTACTTC.

The chain is built from TRBV2 and TRBJ1-2, with TRBD1 identical over 9 bases. Germline V gene sequence: CDR1 SNHLY, CDR2 FYNNEI. After removal of 7 bases from V and 3 bases from J, the junction contained 3 bases not matched to a gene. The CDR3 length is 13 residues. CDR3 region: CASTWTGDYGYTF. The DNA for the CDR3 is TGTGCCAGCACTTGGACAGGGGACTATGGCTACACCTTC.

The J gene is TRBJ2-2, the V gene TRBV7-3, with TRBD2 matching 11 bases. Germline values: CDR1 SGHTA, CDR2 FQGTGA. J was trimmed by 5 bases and V by 1 base; bases with no gene match: 9. There are 18 residues in the CDR3. DNA for the CDR3: TGTGCCAGCAGCTTAAAGCTCTGGTCTAGCGGGGGGACCGGGGAGCTGTTTTTT. Translated, it gives CASSLKLWSSGGTGELFF.

This rearrangement joins TRBV30 to TRBJ1-1, with a weak D call TRBD1 (5 bases). The germline V gene encodes CDR1 GTSNPN and CDR2 SVGIG (reference sequence). This CDR3 comprises 14 residues. Deletions cut 4 bases from V and 4 bases from J, with 16 bases between. In nucleotides, the CDR3 is TGTGCCTGGACCTTACACGGGGGAGGCACTGAAGCTTTCTTT. It specifies CAWTLHGGGTEAFF. Based on the CDR3 plus reference TRBV30 and TRBJ1-1, the full variable domain is SQTIHQWPATLVQPVGSPLSLECTVEGTSNPNLYWYRQAAGRGLQLLFYSVGIGQISSEVPQNLSASRPQDRQFILSSKKLLLSDSGFYLCAWTLHGGGTEAFFGQGTRLTVV.

The rearrangement links TRBV18 to TRBJ2-5, with D tentatively TRBD2 (6 bases). CDR3 length: 15 amino acids. Germline V lookup: CDR1 KGHSH, CDR2 LQKENI. The V gene lost 4 bases and the J gene lost 1 base, with 13 bases spanning the gap. CDR3 sequence reads: CASSQYGGRQETQYF. DNA of the CDR3: TGTGCCAGCTCACAGTACGGGGGACGCCAAGAGACCCAGTACTTC. The full variable domain, rest sourced from reference TRBV18 and TRBJ2-5, is NAGVMQNPRHLVRRRGQEARLRCSPMKGHSHVYWYRQLPEEGLKFMVYLQKENIIDESGMPKERFSAEFPKEGPSILRIQQVVRGDSAAYFCASSQYGGRQETQYFGPGTRLLVL.

J is TRBJ1-6 and V is TRBV19; a possible D gene is TRBD1 (5 bases). This CDR3 is 14 amino acids long. Trimming shortened V by 10 bases and J by 10 bases, and 20 bases separated the two germline ends. Germline loops: CDR1 LNHDA, CDR2 SQIVND (reference sequence). The CDR3 region is CATTSVQGTSPLHF. The DNA for the CDR3 is TGTGCCACTACCTCGGTCCAGGGAACCTCACCCCTCCACTTT.

J is TRBJ2-5 and V is TRBV19; 10 nucleotides align to TRBD2. Germline V gene sequence: CDR1 LNHDA, CDR2 SQIVND (reference sequence). CDR3 length: 17 amino acids. V was clipped by 4 bases and J by 5 bases; unmatched bases: 13. CDR3 DNA sequence: TGTGCCAGTAGTACCCAAGGGCTAGCGGGAGTGGGGGAGACCCAGTACTTC. This encodes CASSTQGLAGVGETQYF.

The chain links TRBV30 to TRBJ2-3, with 10 bases identical to TRBD2. CDR3 length equals 15 residues. Losses at the gene ends were 3 bases for V and 5 bases for J; bases not matched to a gene: 8. The germline V gene has CDR1 GTSNPN and CDR2 SVGIG (reference sequence). The CDR3 is CAWSFGLAAIDTQYF. The CDR3 bases are TGTGCCTGGAGCTTTGGACTAGCGGCGATAGATACGCAGTATTTT.